This record looks at one T cell receptor beta chain sequence and its context. No antigen is known for it. Per-base quality was not reported, and no clone a single base away is much larger than it. The sequencer was an Illumina HiSeq 1500. TCRdb reprocessed the public reads (quality trimming at Q25 with fastp, clone calling with MiXCR) and kept in-frame beta chains. Every CDR3 protein is listed once, alongside the most common genes and DNA of its rows. The sample records approximately 500,000 distinct CDR3 sequences, around 10% of which are singletons. The top ten clonotypes cover 10% to 13% of the sample. CDR1 and CDR2 were assigned from the germline V gene (reference sequence) as DFQATT and SNEGSKA. Deletion took 5 bases off V and 9 bases off J, with a span of 14 bases between the germline ends. The CDR3 starts with the cysteine, ends with the phenylalanine, and has 11 residues. This entry keeps only the CDR3 DNA: 33 bases, framed from base 1.

This specimen comes from a study of T cell repertoires in cytomegalovirus infection (dated by TCRdb to between 2017 and 2020). Some background on the complete study: Donor HLA type was relevant to the analysis, because carriage of CMV infection together with the matching HLA type was indicated by public TCR beta signatures.

Here is what the overall study found, with its caveats: In the ex vivo response, HLA-C-restricted CMV-specific TCR beta clonotypes were dominant, and in two of eight donors the single most frequent clonotype came from this HLA-C-restricted group. In both this cohort and an independent cohort of some 370 donors, the cumulative frequency of public TCR beta family members distinguished carriers of CMV infection plus the relevant HLA type.

Rearrangement joined TRBV20-1 to TRBJ2-7; the D segment cannot be called with confidence. The specimen sequenced was PBMCs. The receptor's source is a human donor in good health (CMV status not recorded). Some clones in this sample may be carry-over from other donors' samples. The CDR3 region has the sequence CSAVSPRGQYF. The DNA is as follows: TGCAGTGCTGTGTCTCCGCGCGGGCAGTACTTC.